Sequencing of this T cell receptor beta chain was carried out in a study of blood T cell repertoires in COVID-19 (dated by TCRdb to between 2020 and 2021). With respect to the entire study: The collaborator samples originated in the United States, Italy and Spain and spanned the acute and convalescent phases of COVID-19. The material from the prospective study consisted of cDNA or gDNA derived from T cells, B-cell-depleted T cells, or PBMCs. Subjects who had been exposed to COVID-19, were actively infected with it, or had recovered from it provided the deeply sampled blood TCRbeta repertoires that made up the dataset. A freely available public database, intended as a resource for researchers studying the immune response to SARS-CoV-2, is where the repertoires were released. Samples were obtained from the ongoing ImmuneRACE study (first 160 participants) and from roughly 1,300 subjects provided by 6 global collaborators. The sample metadata nearly always contained a de-identified subject ID, COVID-19 status, age in years and sex. HLA class I and class II types, where available, came from metadata supplied by the sample provider rather than from assay-based typing. The full study reports these points: The quantity of clinical and demographic metadata differed by source and by participant and was supplied without curation.

TCRbeta CDR3 regions were amplified from genomic DNA using the immunoSEQ Assay, a bias-controlled multiplex PCR. The published analysis was carried out like this. Nucleated cell counts per sample were estimated from amplification of reference gene primers within the assay. To quantify the absolute abundance of each unique TCRbeta CDR3 rearrangement, sequence reads were collapsed and filtered. For each sample, productive Simpson clonality was calculated as the square root of Simpson's diversity index over productive rearrangements. In TCRdb, the immuneACCESS table is reduced to in-frame sequences with V and J assigned. These tables do not hold every clone; where another copy was compared, an unresolved V gene accounts for under half, and the others remain unexplained. For V, J and clone size, that table is used; D and trimming come from the DNA. A total of a few hundred thousand clones appear in this sample, 80% to 85% of them only once. The ten largest clones add up to around 3.6% of the sample.

Enrolling through a virtual design, the prospective study's participants ranged in age from roughly 18 to 100 years and lived across roughly 23 United States geographic areas. In the prospective study, participants were assigned to cohorts based on the clinical history participants reported in a screening survey and a study questionnaire. Recovered participants in ImmuneRACE Cohort 3 were defined by two consecutive negative NP/OP PCR tests, clearance by a healthcare professional, or resolution of symptoms. In the prospective study, whole blood, serum and a nasopharyngeal or oropharyngeal swab were collected from each participant by mobile phlebotomists. Prospective study participants could optionally give additional blood draws and questionnaires over an approximately two-month period. Before DNA extraction, prospective study blood samples were shipped either frozen or at room temperature. Remarks on this clone: It has no known antigen specificity. No base qualities exist here, and no much larger clone lies one base off it.

Sequenced sample: PBMCs or T cells enriched from blood (not recorded which). The receptor was derived from a man in his fifties who had recovered from COVID-19.

The CDR3 reads CASSYSQETQYF. The bases are TGCGCCAGCAGCTACAGTCAAGAGACCCAGTACTTC. The chain links TRBV5-1 with TRBJ2-5, with an unclear D gene assignment. Spanning cysteine to phenylalanine, the CDR3 consists of 12 amino acids. The read is trimmed to its CDR3 DNA, 36 bases read in frame from base 1. Reading the germline V gene gives CDR1 SGHRS and CDR2 YFSETQ. V loses 3 bases of germline sequence and J loses 2 bases, and the interval between the two ends is 5 bases.